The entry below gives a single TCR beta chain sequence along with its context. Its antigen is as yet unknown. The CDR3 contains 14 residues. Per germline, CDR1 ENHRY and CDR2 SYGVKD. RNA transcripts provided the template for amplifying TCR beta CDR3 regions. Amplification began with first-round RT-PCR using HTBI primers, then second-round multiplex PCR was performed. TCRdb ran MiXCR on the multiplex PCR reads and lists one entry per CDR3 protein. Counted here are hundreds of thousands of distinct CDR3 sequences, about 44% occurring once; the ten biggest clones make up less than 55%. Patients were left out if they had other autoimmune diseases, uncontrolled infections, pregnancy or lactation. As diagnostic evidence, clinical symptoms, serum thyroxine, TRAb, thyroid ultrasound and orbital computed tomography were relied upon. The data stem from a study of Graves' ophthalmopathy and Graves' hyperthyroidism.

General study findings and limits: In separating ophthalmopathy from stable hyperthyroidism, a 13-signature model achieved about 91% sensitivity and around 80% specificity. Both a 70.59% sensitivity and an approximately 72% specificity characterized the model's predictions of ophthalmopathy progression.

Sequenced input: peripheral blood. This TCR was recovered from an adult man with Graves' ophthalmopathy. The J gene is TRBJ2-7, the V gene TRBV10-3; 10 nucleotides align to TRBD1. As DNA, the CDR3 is TGTGCTATCCCGACAGGGGGCGTTCTCCACGAGCAGTACTTC. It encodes CAIPTGGVLHEQYF.